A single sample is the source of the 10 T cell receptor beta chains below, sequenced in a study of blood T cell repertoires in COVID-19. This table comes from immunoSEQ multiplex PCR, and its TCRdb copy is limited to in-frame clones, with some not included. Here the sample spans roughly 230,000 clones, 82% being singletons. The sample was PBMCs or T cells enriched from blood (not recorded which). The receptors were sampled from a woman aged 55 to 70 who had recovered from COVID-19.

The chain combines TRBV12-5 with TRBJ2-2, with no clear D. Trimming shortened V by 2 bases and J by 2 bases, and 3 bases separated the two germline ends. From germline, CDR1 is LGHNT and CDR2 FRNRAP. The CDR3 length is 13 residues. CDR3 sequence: CASGLSNTGELFF. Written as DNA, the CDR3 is TGTGCTAGTGGTTTGTCTAACACCGGGGAGCTGTTTTTT.

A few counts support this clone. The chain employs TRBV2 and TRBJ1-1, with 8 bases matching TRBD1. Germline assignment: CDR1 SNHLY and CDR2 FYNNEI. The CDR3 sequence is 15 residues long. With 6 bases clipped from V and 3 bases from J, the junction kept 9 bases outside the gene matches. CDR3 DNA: TGTGCCAGCAGCCGTGAACAGGGGGGGGACACTGAAGCTTTCTTT. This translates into CASSREQGGDTEAFF.

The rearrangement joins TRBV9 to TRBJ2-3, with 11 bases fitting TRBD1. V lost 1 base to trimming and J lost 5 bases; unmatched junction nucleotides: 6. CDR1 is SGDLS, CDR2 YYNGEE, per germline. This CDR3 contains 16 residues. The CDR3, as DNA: TGTGCCAGCAGCGTATTGGACAGGGGGCGGGAAGATACGCAGTATTTT. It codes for CASSVLDRGREDTQYF.

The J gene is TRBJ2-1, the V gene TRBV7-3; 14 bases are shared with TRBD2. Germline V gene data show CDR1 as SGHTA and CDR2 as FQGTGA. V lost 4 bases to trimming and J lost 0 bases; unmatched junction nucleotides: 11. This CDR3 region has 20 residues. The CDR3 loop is CASSSKGLAGERSSYNEQFF. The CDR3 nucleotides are TGTGCCAGCAGCTCAAAGGGACTAGCGGGGGAGCGAAGCTCCTACAATGAGCAGTTCTTC.

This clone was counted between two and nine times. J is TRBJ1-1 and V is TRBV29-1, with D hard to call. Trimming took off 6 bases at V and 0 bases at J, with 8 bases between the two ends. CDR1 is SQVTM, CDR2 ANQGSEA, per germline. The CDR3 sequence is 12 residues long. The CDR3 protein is CSVNQVNTEAFF. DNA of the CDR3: TGCAGCGTCAATCAGGTGAACACTGAAGCTTTCTTT.

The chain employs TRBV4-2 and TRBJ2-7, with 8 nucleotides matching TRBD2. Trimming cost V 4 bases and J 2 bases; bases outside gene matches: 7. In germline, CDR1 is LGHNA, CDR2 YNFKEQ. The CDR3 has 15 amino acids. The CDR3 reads CASSPGGATAYEQYF. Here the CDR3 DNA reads TGTGCCAGCAGCCCCGGGGGGGCGACCGCCTACGAGCAGTACTTC.

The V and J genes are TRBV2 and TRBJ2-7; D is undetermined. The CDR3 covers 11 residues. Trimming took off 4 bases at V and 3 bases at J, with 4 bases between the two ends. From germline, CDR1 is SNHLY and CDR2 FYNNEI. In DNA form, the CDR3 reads TGTGCCAGCAGTGTCGTCTACGAGCAGTACTTC. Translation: CASSVVYEQYF.

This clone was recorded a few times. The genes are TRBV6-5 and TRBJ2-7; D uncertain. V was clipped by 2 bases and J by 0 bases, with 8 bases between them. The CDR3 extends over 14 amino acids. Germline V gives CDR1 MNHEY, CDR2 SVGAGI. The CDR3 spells CASSYDASSYEQYF. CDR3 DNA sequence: TGTGCCAGCAGTTACGATGCCAGCTCCTACGAGCAGTACTTC.

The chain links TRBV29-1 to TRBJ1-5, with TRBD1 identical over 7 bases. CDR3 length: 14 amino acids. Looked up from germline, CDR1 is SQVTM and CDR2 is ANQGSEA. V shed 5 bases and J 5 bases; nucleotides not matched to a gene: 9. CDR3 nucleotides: TGCAGCGTTAGAACGACAGGGCTAGATCAGCCCCAGCATTTT. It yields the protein CSVRTTGLDQPQHF.

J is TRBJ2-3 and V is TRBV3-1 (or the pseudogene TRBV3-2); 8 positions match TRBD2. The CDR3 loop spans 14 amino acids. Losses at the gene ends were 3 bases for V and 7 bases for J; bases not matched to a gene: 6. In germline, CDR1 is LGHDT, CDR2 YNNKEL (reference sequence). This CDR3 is CASSQGTRIHTQYF. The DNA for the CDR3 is TGTGCCAGCAGCCAGGGGACTAGAATTCATACGCAGTATTTT.